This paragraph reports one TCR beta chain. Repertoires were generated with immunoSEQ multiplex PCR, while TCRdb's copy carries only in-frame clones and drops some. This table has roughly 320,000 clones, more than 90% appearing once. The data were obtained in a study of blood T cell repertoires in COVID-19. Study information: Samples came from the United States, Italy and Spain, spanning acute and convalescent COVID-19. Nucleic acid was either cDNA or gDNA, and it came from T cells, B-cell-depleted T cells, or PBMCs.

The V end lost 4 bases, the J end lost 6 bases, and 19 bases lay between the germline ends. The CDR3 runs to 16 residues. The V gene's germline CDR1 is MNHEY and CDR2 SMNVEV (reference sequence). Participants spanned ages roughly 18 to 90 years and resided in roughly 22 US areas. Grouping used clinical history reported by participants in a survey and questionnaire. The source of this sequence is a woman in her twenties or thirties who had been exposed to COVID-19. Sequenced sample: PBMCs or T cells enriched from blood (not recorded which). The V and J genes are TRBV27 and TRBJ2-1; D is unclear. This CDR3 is CASSSGVSVWSNEQFF. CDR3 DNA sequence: TGTGCCAGCAGTTCCGGAGTAAGCGTTTGGAGCAATGAGCAGTTCTTC.